These 11 T cell receptor beta chains originate from one sample sequenced in a study of T-cell reconstitution after alpha-beta-depleted transplantation in children. As it was prepared, the TCRbeta library received unique molecular identifiers. In TCRdb, the PCR reads were re-called with MiXCR into one record per CDR3 protein. Among approximately 500,000 distinct CDR3 sequences listed, under 12% were seen once. The source was PBMCs, collected before TCRalphabeta/CD19-depleted stem cell transplant. The receptors stem from a child aged 2 to 15 with inherited bone marrow failure, due to receive a stem cell transplant.

This clonotype was recorded at least ten times. V is TRBV13 and J is TRBJ2-6; unclear D gene. The V gene's germline CDR1 is PRHDT and CDR2 FYEKMQ (reference sequence). The CDR3 runs to 19 residues. The V end was cut by 2 bases, the J end by 0 bases, with 17 bases between. The CDR3: CASSLLEGVESSGANVLTF. The CDR3 region has the DNA TGTGCCAGCAGCTTACTGGAAGGAGTAGAGAGCTCTGGGGCCAACGTCCTGACTTTC.

At least ten counts were recorded for this clonotype. The J gene is TRBJ2-5, the V gene TRBV12-3 or TRBV12-4; a weak D match, TRBD2 (6 bases). Trimming took off 5 bases at V and 2 bases at J, with 12 bases between the two ends. The CDR3 totals 14 residues. DNA for the CDR3: TGTGCCAGCAGTCACAGCGGGCAGCAAGAGACCCAGTACTTC. This gives the protein CASSHSGQQETQYF.

This clonotype was detected a few times. CDR3 loop: CASSHAGTPSNQPQHF. CDR3 DNA: TGCGCCAGCAGCCACGCCGGGACACCGAGCAATCAGCCCCAGCATTTT. This rearrangement joins TRBV4-1 to TRBJ1-5; a possible D gene is TRBD1 (6 bases). The V gene's germline CDR1 is MGHRA and CDR2 YSYEKL. This CDR3 comprises 16 residues. The V and J ends lost 3 bases and 1 base respectively, with 13 bases between them.

At least ten counts were recorded for this clonotype. V usage is TRBV29-1 and J usage is TRBJ2-1, with TRBD2 matching over 9 bases. The CDR3 has 13 amino acids. Germline V gene sequence: CDR1 SQVTM, CDR2 ANQGSEA. V was pared by 2 bases and J by 10 bases, with 6 bases of the junction left unmatched. The CDR3 sequence: CSVEIAGAHEQFF. DNA for the CDR3: TGCAGCGTTGAAATAGCGGGAGCTCACGAGCAGTTCTTC.

This clonotype was counted ten times or more. This chain connects TRBV7-2 to TRBJ1-2; D gene ambiguous. Germline CDR1 SGHTA, CDR2 FQGNSA. CDR3 length: 16 residues. Trimming cost V 3 bases and J 3 bases, with 17 bases left between them. The CDR3 DNA follows: TGTGCCAGCAGCTTCCTGGCCCCTCTCGCATACTATGGCTACACCTTC. Residues: CASSFLAPLAYYGYTF. Filled out from reference TRBV7-2 and TRBJ1-2, the complete variable domain reads GAGVSQSPSNKVTEKGKDVELRCDPISGHTALYWYRQSLGQGLEFLIYFQGNSAPDKSGLPSDRFSAERTGGSVSTLTIQRTQQEDSAVYLCASSFLAPLAYYGYTFGSGTRLTVV.

This clonotype was recorded at least ten times. The V and J genes are TRBV2 and TRBJ2-1; no clear D gene. Between the trimmed V and J ends, which lost 3 bases and 13 bases, there was a span of 13 bases. CDR1 and CDR2 from the germline V gene are SNHLY and FYNNEI. CDR3 size: 12 residues. This chain's CDR3 is CASSDSDSIQFF. In DNA, the CDR3 is TGTGCCAGCAGTGATTCGGATAGCATCCAGTTCTTC. Looking up the rest from reference TRBV2 and TRBJ2-1 gives the full variable domain: EPEVTQTPSHQVTQMGQEVILRCVPISNHLYFYWYRQILGQKVEFLVSFYNNEISEKSEIFDDQFSVERPDGSNFTLKIRSTKLEDSAMYFCASSDSDSIQFFGPGTRLTVL.

J is TRBJ2-4 and V is TRBV20-1; D may be TRBD2 (6 bases). CDR1 is DFQATT and CDR2 is SNEGSKA in the germline V gene (reference sequence). The V end was cut by 6 bases, the J end by 0 bases, with 30 bases between. The CDR3 consists of 20 residues. CDR3 protein: CSARNPKGLLRLLAKNIQYF. In nucleotides, the CDR3 is TGCAGTGCGCGCAACCCGAAGGGACTCCTTAGACTACTAGCCAAAAACATTCAGTACTTC.

This clonotype appeared many times. The rearrangement joins TRBV2 to TRBJ2-2; 15 bases agree with TRBD2. The V gene's germline CDR1 is SNHLY and CDR2 FYNNEI. The junction had 7 bases not matched to a gene; V was cut back by 3 bases and J by 2 bases. The CDR3 runs 19 residues. The chain's CDR3 is CASSDTGTSGRYNTGELFF. The CDR3 DNA reads as TGTGCCAGCAGTGACACAGGGACTAGCGGGAGGTATAACACCGGGGAGCTGTTTTTT.

There are a few counts of this clonotype. This rearrangement joins TRBV29-1 to TRBJ2-1; 12 positions match TRBD1. The CDR3 is 13 residues long. V lost 7 bases to trimming and J lost 9 bases; unmatched junction nucleotides: 7. CDR1 and CDR2 from the germline V gene are SQVTM and ANQGSEA. The CDR3 loop is CSASGQGAVEQFF. The CDR3 DNA follows: TGCAGCGCATCGGGACAGGGGGCCGTTGAGCAGTTCTTC.

This clonotype was seen ten or more times. Here the CDR3 reads CASEDPRSTDTQYF. CDR3 sequence (DNA): TGTGCCAGCGAGGACCCGAGGAGCACAGATACGCAGTATTTT. The chain joins TRBV12-3 or TRBV12-4 to TRBJ2-3; no clear D. V lost 8 bases and J 0 bases, leaving 12 bases between the germline ends. The length of the CDR3 is 14 residues.

This clonotype has at least ten counts. The chain couples TRBV29-1 to TRBJ1-1; a weak D match, TRBD1 (6 bases). Trimming removed 8 bases from V and 6 bases from J, with 19 bases in between. CDR1 is SQVTM and CDR2 is ANQGSEA in the germline V gene. This CDR3 has 13 amino acids. Written as DNA, the CDR3 is TGCAGCATCTCAGGGGTGACGGATCCTGAAGCTTTCTTT. Translating it yields CSISGVTDPEAFF. Drawing the rest from reference TRBV29-1 and TRBJ1-1, the complete variable domain is SAVISQKPSRDICQRGTSLTIQCQVDSQVTMMFWYRQQPGQSLTLIATANQGSEATYESGFVIDKFPISRPNLTFSTLTVSNMSPEDSSIYLCSISGVTDPEAFFGQGTRLTVV.